The 24 T cell receptor beta chains below come from one sample, sequenced in a study of blood T cells in healthy people across ages. For the second PCR, which ran for about 6 to 11 cycles, a sample-barcoded 5' primer and a J-beta primer mix were used. Each CDR3 protein is one row after TCRdb ran MiXCR on the 5' RACE reads. The sample shows around 1,700,000 distinct CDR3 sequences, over 25% of them seen only once. Input material: blood. The receptor source for this set is a woman aged 25 to 39 in good health.

With respect to this clonotype: The germline gene is not matched at one end of the junction; a read error may be the cause. The J gene is TRBJ2-7, the V gene TRBV6-6; 9 positions match TRBD1. This CDR3 spans 16 amino acids. Germline lookup yields CDR1 MNHNY and CDR2 SVGAGI (reference sequence). Here the CDR3 reads CASSYSYRTGVYGQYF. Written as DNA, the CDR3 is TGTGCCAGCAGTTACTCCTACAGGACAGGGGTCTACGGGCAGTACTTC.

V gene TRBV28 combines with J gene TRBJ1-5; D is possibly TRBD1 (5 bases). Germline loops: CDR1 MDHEN, CDR2 SYDVKM. The CDR3 has 17 amino acids. Trimming left V 5 bases short and J 2 bases short, with 19 bases between. CDR3 coding DNA: TGTGCCAGCAGTGCCAGGGTCCCTCGGCGGGGCAATCAGCCCCAGCATTTT. Amino acid sequence: CASSARVPRRGNQPQHF. Full variable domain (remainder filled in from reference TRBV28 and TRBJ1-5): DVKVTQSSRYLVKRTGEKVFLECVQDMDHENMFWYRQDPGLGLRLIYFSYDVKMKEKGDIPEGYSVSREKKERFSLILESASTNQTSMYLCASSARVPRRGNQPQHFGDGTRLSIL.

The table lists this clonotype with a few counts. This chain uses TRBV7-8 with TRBJ2-4; D is perhaps TRBD1 (6 bases). Trimming took off 6 bases at V and 2 bases at J, with 17 bases between the two ends. The CDR3 has 16 amino acids. Germline loops: CDR1 SGHVS, CDR2 FQNEAQ. The CDR3 is CASRSDRSGTKNIQYF. The CDR3 DNA sequence: TGTGCCAGCAGATCCGACAGGTCGGGCACCAAAAACATTCAGTACTTC.

There are many counts of this clonotype. The V gene is TRBV6-2 or TRBV6-3, the J gene TRBJ2-7; the D is unclear. V gave up 11 bases and J gave up 4 bases, with 9 bases separating them. Germline values: CDR1 MNHEY, CDR2 SVGEGT. CDR3 length equals 10 residues. CDR3 sequence reads: CAAGAYEQYF. CDR3 nucleotides: TGTGCCGCTGGCGCGTACGAGCAGTACTTC.

In this sample, this clonotype turned up once. V usage is TRBV6-4 and J usage is TRBJ1-1; no definite D call. This CDR3 has 11 amino acids. V was trimmed by 6 bases and J by 7 bases, leaving 9 bases between them. Germline loops: CDR1 MRHNA, CDR2 SNTAGT. CDR3: CASRAGSEAFF. In DNA form, the CDR3 reads TGTGCCAGCAGGGCAGGAAGTGAAGCTTTCTTT.

The sample holds a few counts of this clonotype. This chain connects TRBV18 to TRBJ2-4; no clear D gene. Trimming cost V 2 bases and J 2 bases, with 10 bases left between them. Germline V lookup: CDR1 KGHSH, CDR2 LQKENI. This CDR3 region has 15 residues. CDR3 bases: TGTGCCAGCTCACCAAGGCGGAGCACCAAAAACATTCAGTACTTC. Translated: CASSPRRSTKNIQYF. The variable domain in full, with the rest retrieved from reference TRBV18 and TRBJ2-4, is NAGVMQNPRHLVRRRGQEARLRCSPMKGHSHVYWYRQLPEEGLKFMVYLQKENIIDESGMPKERFSAEFPKEGPSILRIQQVVRGDSAAYFCASSPRRSTKNIQYFGAGTRLSVL.

Note on this clonotype: A much larger clone is a single base away; this may be a read error. This chain connects TRBV11-2 to TRBJ2-5, with D maybe TRBD1 (6 bases). The V and J ends lost 7 bases and 4 bases respectively, with 16 bases between them. Germline V lookup: CDR1 SGHAT, CDR2 FQNNGV. The CDR3 is 14 amino acids. The CDR3: CASNNSRGSETQYF. CDR3 DNA sequence: TGTGCCAGCAACAACTCCAGGGGTTCAGAGACCCAGTACTTC.

V usage is TRBV5-1 and J usage is TRBJ2-7, with TRBD2 as a possible D gene (6 bases). V lost 3 bases and J 7 bases, leaving 26 bases between the germline ends. The CDR3 length is 17 residues. CDR1 SGHRS and CDR2 YFSETQ come from the germline V gene. The CDR3 nucleotides are TGCGCCAGCAGCTGGTCGGGGGTGCGGGGCTCCTACAATGAGCAGTACTTC. As protein: CASSWSGVRGSYNEQYF.

The chain employs TRBV3-1 and TRBJ2-1; TRBD2 agrees at 9 bases. The CDR3 runs to 17 residues. Germline CDR1 is LGHDT and CDR2 is YNNKEL (reference sequence). V was clipped by 2 bases and J by 4 bases; unmatched bases: 9. CDR3 in DNA: TGTGCCAGCAGCCAAATAGCAGCGGGGGGCCCATACAATGAGCAGTTCTTC. Translating gives CASSQIAAGGPYNEQFF.

This chain links TRBV7-2 with TRBJ2-7; D not resolved. Germline CDR1 is SGHTA and CDR2 is FQGNSA. The CDR3 loop spans 13 amino acids. The V and J ends lost 7 bases and 3 bases respectively, with 13 bases between them. The CDR3 here is CASNRGTYYEQYF. CDR3 coding DNA: TGTGCCAGCAACCGAGGAACGTACTACGAGCAGTACTTC.

This clonotype turned up a few times. The V and J genes are TRBV7-8 and TRBJ1-1, with D uncertain. The CDR3 length is 16 residues. V was clipped by 5 bases and J by 1 base, with 17 bases between them. In germline, CDR1 is SGHVS, CDR2 FQNEAQ. The CDR3 DNA follows: TGTGCCAGCAGCCTGGGCAGTATTAACTCGAACACTGAAGCTTTCTTT. Protein sequence: CASSLGSINSNTEAFF.

V usage is TRBV7-2 and J usage is TRBJ2-1; D not certain. The V end was cut by 2 bases, the J end by 0 bases, with 14 bases between. Germline V gene data show CDR1 as SGHTA and CDR2 as FQGNSA. The length of the CDR3 is 17 residues. CDR3 nucleotide sequence: TGTGCCAGCAGCTTACTCCCCCCGTGGAGCTCCTACAATGAGCAGTTCTTC. Its protein is CASSLLPPWSSYNEQFF.

The chain combines TRBV5-1 with TRBJ2-6, with a weak D call TRBD1 (6 bases). Per germline, CDR1 SGHRS and CDR2 YFSETQ. The germline V and J ends were trimmed by 4 bases and 2 bases, with 16 bases remaining between them. This CDR3 is 17 amino acids long. CDR3 region: CASSVYRQVAGANVLTF. CDR3 in DNA: TGCGCCAGCAGCGTCTACAGACAGGTTGCTGGGGCCAACGTCCTGACTTTC.

There are a few counts of this clonotype. V and J are TRBV10-3 and TRBJ1-6, with 7 nucleotides matching TRBD1. The junction had 4 bases not matched to a gene; V was cut back by 8 bases and J by 3 bases. CDR1 and CDR2 from the germline V gene are ENHRY and SYGVKD. CDR3 length equals 14 residues. The CDR3 nucleotides read TGTGCCATCCGACAGGGCGTCTATAATTCACCCCTCCACTTT. Translated: CAIRQGVYNSPLHF.

This clonotype was picked up a small number of times. The chain combines TRBV9 with TRBJ2-1, with 10 bases aligning to TRBD2. The CDR3 has 16 residues. J was trimmed by 7 bases and V by 1 base; bases with no gene match: 8. Germline CDR1 SGDLS, CDR2 YYNGEE. This chain's CDR3 is CASSVRWASGRNEQFF. DNA of the CDR3: TGTGCCAGCAGCGTAAGATGGGCTAGCGGGAGAAATGAGCAGTTCTTC. The entire variable domain, with the rest obtained from reference TRBV9 and TRBJ2-1, is as follows: DSGVTQTPKHLITATGQRVTLRCSPRSGDLSVYWYQQSLDQGLQFLIQYYNGEERAKGNILERFSAQQFPDLHSELNLSSLELGDSALYFCASSVRWASGRNEQFFGPGTRLTVL.

The V and J genes are TRBV7-2 and TRBJ1-3; a possible D gene is TRBD1 (6 bases). V lost 5 bases and J lost 5, with 19 bases in between. The CDR3 covers 16 residues. The germline gives CDR1 SGHTA, CDR2 FQGNSA. CDR3 in amino acids: CASSHPATGHRNTIYF. CDR3 nucleotides: TGTGCCAGCAGCCACCCGGCAACAGGGCATAGAAACACCATATATTTT.

The V call is TRBV11-2, the J call TRBJ2-1; 9 nucleotides match TRBD1. The CDR3 contains 15 residues. Trimming took 4 bases from V and 5 from J; bases not matched to a gene: 6. Germline V gene data show CDR1 as SGHAT and CDR2 as FQNNGV. The DNA of the CDR3 is TGTGCCAGCAGCTCCTGGGGACAGGGCGACAATGAGCAGTTCTTC. It translates to CASSSWGQGDNEQFF.

This clonotype was observed many times. The chain links TRBV29-1 to TRBJ2-1, with 9 bases matching TRBD1. V lost 6 bases, J lost 9 bases, and 3 bases stayed unmatched. The germline CDR1 and CDR2 sequences are SQVTM and ANQGSEA. The CDR3 spans 11 residues. The CDR3 bases are TGCAGCGTACCGACAGGGGGTGAGCAGTTCTTC. As protein: CSVPTGGEQFF.

The chain uses TRBV6-6 and TRBJ2-7; no clear D gene. Germline values: CDR1 MNHNY, CDR2 SVGAGI (reference sequence). There are 11 residues in the CDR3. Trimming removed 6 bases from V and 7 bases from J, with 10 bases in between. DNA for the CDR3: TGTGCCAGCAGCCCGGAATGGGAGCAGTACTTC. Amino acids: CASSPEWEQYF.

This clonotype came up once. At one of its ends the junction is not consistent with the germline gene, which may arise from a read error. This chain connects TRBV10-3 to TRBJ2-3, with 7 bases that match TRBD2. Germline values: CDR1 ENHRY, CDR2 SYGVKD. The CDR3 consists of 16 residues. As DNA, the CDR3 is TGTACCATCAGTGAGTCAGAACTAGCGACTGTCGGTACGCAGTATTTT. Its protein is CTISESELATVGTQYF.

This clonotype has more than one count but fewer than ten. The gene calls are TRBV20-1 and TRBJ2-7; D uncertain. Per germline, CDR1 DFQATT and CDR2 SNEGSKA (reference sequence). The CDR3 is 13 amino acids. V gave up 0 bases and J gave up 0 bases, with 6 bases separating them. In nucleotides, the CDR3 is TGCAGTGCTAGAGAGCAGGTCTCCTACGAGCAGTACTTC. Translation gives CSAREQVSYEQYF.

The chain couples TRBV30 to TRBJ2-7, with 7 bases that match TRBD2. The DNA matches TRBJ2-4 better at its end, which makes the J call doubtful. Germline V gene lookup returns CDR1 GTSNPN and CDR2 SVGIG (reference sequence). The CDR3 totals 14 residues. CDR3 nucleotides: TGTGCCTGGAGTACGGGAGGCGGAGGGAACATTCAGTACTTC. Encoded protein: CAWSTGGGGNIQYF.

As for this clonotype: An end of the junction does not agree with germline; a read error may underlie this. The chain links TRBV4-1 to TRBJ2-7; either TRBD1 or TRBD2 may supply D (6 bases each). The CDR3 runs 15 residues. CDR1 and CDR2 (germline): MGHRA, YSYEKL. The CDR3: CASSPEGGGTYKQYF. CDR3 nucleotide sequence: TGCGCCAGCAGCCCGGAGGGGGGCGGAACCTACAAGCAGTACTTC.

The chain couples TRBV6-5 to TRBJ2-2; the D call may be TRBD1 or TRBD2 (5 bases each). V dropped 5 bases and J dropped 5 bases, with 15 bases sitting between them. The CDR3 runs to 15 residues. Germline CDR1 and CDR2: MNHEY and SVGAGI. The chain's CDR3 is CASSDGATGTGELFF. Written as DNA, the CDR3 is TGTGCCAGCAGTGACGGGGCAACCGGGACCGGGGAGCTGTTTTTT.